The 3 T cell receptor beta chains below all came from one sample that was sequenced in a study of shared clonotypes between healthy human individuals. The data were produced by immunoSEQ multiplex PCR, yet TCRdb's version contains in-frame clones alone and is incomplete. The data hold approximately 350,000 clones, with approximately 79% observed a single time. The sample taken for sequencing was memory CD4+ T cells sorted from blood. Subset of the sample: CD45RA-negative fraction. The receptors originated from a man aged 30 to 45 in good health.

This sequence joins TRBV15 and TRBJ1-3; D gene unclear. The CDR3 loop spans 15 amino acids. The V and J ends lost 0 bases and 4 bases respectively, with 10 bases between them. Germline CDR1 and CDR2: LNHNV and YYDKDF (reference sequence). In DNA form, the CDR3 reads TGTGCCACCAGCAGAGATCAGTTTGAGGGAAACACCATATATTTT. It translates to CATSRDQFEGNTIYF.

This clone was observed a handful of times. This chain joins TRBV7-8 and TRBJ1-5; D is possibly TRBD1 (5 bases). V was clipped by 3 bases and J by 4 bases, with 13 bases between them. The CDR3 length is 15 residues. CDR1 is SGHVS, CDR2 FQNEAQ, per germline. The CDR3 region has the DNA TGTGCCAGCAGCTTCGGGACTCTTACTAATCAGCCCCAGCATTTT. Translated: CASSFGTLTNQPQHF.

This sequence joins TRBV9 and TRBJ1-3, with D possibly matching TRBD1 (6 bases). Trimming removed 3 bases from V and 4 bases from J, with 17 bases in between. The CDR3 has 16 residues. Germline CDR1 is SGDLS and CDR2 is YYNGEE. CDR3 bases: TGTGCCAGCAGCGACATCAGGGGAGGGTCCGGAAACACCATATATTTT. Protein sequence: CASSDIRGGSGNTIYF.